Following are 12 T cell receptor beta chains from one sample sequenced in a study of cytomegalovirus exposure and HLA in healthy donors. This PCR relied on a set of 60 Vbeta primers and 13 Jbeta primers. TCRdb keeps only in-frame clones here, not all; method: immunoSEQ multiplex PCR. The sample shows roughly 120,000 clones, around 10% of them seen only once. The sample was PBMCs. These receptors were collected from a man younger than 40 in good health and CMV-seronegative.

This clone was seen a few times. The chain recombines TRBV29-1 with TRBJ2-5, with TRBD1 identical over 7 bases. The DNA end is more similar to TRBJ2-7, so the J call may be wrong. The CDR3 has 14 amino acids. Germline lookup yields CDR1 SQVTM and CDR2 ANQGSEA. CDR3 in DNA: TGCAGCGTGGGGGTGGGGCAGGGGGTCGACGAGCAGTACTTC. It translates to CSVGVGQGVDEQYF.

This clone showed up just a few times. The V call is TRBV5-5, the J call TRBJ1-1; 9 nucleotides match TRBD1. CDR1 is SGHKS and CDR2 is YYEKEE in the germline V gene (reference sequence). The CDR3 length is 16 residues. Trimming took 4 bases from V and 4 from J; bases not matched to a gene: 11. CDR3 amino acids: CASSHGQGWSGTEAFF. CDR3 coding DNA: TGTGCCAGCAGCCATGGACAGGGGTGGTCGGGCACTGAAGCTTTCTTT.

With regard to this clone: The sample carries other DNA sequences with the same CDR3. The chain's CDR3 is CASSFGANYGYTF. The CDR3 DNA reads TGTGCCAGCAGTTTCGGTGCTAACTATGGCTACACCTTC. The rearrangement links TRBV27 to TRBJ1-2; unclear D gene. From germline, CDR1 is MNHEY and CDR2 SMNVEV (reference sequence). Trimming took 3 bases from V and 0 from J, leaving 5 bases between them. There are 13 residues in the CDR3.

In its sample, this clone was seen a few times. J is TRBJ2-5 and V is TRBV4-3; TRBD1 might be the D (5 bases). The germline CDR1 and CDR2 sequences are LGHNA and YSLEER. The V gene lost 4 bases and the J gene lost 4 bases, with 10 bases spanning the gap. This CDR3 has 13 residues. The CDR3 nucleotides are TGCGCCAGCAGCCTTCAGGGTGGAGAGACCCAGTACTTC. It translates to CASSLQGGETQYF.

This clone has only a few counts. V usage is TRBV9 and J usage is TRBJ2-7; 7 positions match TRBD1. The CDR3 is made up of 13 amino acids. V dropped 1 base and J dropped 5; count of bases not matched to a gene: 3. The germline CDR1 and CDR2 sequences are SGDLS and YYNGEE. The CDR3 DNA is TGTGCCAGCAGCGTAACAGGGGATCACGAGCAGTACTTC. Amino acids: CASSVTGDHEQYF.

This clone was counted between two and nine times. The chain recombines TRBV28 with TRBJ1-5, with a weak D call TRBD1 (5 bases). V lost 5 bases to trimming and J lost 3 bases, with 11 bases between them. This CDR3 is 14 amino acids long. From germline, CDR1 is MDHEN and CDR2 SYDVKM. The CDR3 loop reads CASSATVYNQPQHF. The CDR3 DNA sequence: TGTGCCAGCAGTGCGACAGTATACAATCAGCCCCAGCATTTT. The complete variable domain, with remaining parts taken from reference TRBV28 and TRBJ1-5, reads DVKVTQSSRYLVKRTGEKVFLECVQDMDHENMFWYRQDPGLGLRLIYFSYDVKMKEKGDIPEGYSVSREKKERFSLILESASTNQTSMYLCASSATVYNQPQHFGDGTRLSIL.

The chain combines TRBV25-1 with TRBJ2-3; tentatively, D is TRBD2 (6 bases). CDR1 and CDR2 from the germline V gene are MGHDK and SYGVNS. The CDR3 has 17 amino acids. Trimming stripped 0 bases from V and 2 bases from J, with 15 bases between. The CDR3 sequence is CASSEYPAGPYTDTQYF. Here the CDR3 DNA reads TGTGCCAGCAGTGAATATCCAGCGGGCCCTTACACAGATACGCAGTATTTT.

CDR3 bases: TGTGCCAGCAGCTTTTTGGGACAGGCGTCTGGAAACACCATATATTTT. It encodes CASSFLGQASGNTIYF. The genes are TRBV11-2 and TRBJ1-3, with 8 bases lining up with TRBD1. V dropped 3 bases and J dropped 1; count of bases not matched to a gene: 5. This CDR3 spans 16 amino acids. Germline lookup yields CDR1 SGHAT and CDR2 FQNNGV. The full variable domain, with the rest looked up from reference TRBV11-2 and TRBJ1-3, is EAGVAQSPRYKIIEKRQSVAFWCNPISGHATLYWYQQILGQGPKLLIQFQNNGVVDDSQLPKDRFSAERLKGVDSTLKIQPAKLEDSAVYLCASSFLGQASGNTIYFGEGSWLTVV.

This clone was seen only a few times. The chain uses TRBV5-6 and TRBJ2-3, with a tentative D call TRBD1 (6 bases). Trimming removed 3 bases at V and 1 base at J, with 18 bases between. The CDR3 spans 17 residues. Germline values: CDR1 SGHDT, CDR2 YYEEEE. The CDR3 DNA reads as TGTGCCAGCAGCTCCGAATACAGGGTTGTGGGCACAGATACGCAGTATTTT. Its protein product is CASSSEYRVVGTDTQYF.

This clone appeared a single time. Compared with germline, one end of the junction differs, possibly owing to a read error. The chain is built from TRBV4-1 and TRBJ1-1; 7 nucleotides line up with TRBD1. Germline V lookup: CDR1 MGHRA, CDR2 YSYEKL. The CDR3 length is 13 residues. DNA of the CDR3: TGCGCCAGAAGCCAAGATTACAGGGGCCTAGCTTTCTTT. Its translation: CARSQDYRGLAFF.

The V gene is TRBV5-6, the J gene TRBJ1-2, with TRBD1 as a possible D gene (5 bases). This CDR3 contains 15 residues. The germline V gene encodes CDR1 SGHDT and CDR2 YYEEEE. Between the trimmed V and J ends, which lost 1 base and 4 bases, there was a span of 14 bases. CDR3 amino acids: CASSLWQGVGYGYTF. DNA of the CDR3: TGTGCCAGCAGCTTGTGGCAGGGCGTAGGCTATGGCTACACCTTC.

The CDR3 region has the DNA TGCAGCGCCCCGGGTGGAACGAACACTGAAGCTTTCTTT. Its translation is CSAPGGTNTEAFF. This chain uses TRBV29-1 with TRBJ1-1; D uncertain. Trimming shortened V by 7 bases and J by 1 base, and 13 bases separated the two germline ends. Germline V CDR1 and CDR2: SQVTM, ANQGSEA. This CDR3 has 13 amino acids.